The next 8 T cell receptor beta chains were all read from a single sample in a study of T cell responses to AZD1222 COVID-19 vaccine. Clones were sequenced by immunoSEQ multiplex PCR, and TCRdb holds only the in-frame ones, with some missing. The profile shows around 77,000 clones, 70% to 90% of them singletons. This specimen was peripheral blood, taken on day 0 of AZD1222 vaccination. These receptors originate from an adult in good health.

This clone was seen more than once but under ten times. The V and J genes are TRBV19 and TRBJ2-7, with 10 bases identical to TRBD2. The CDR3 loop spans 14 amino acids. Germline CDR1 reads LNHDA; CDR2 reads SQIVND (reference sequence). J gave up 3 bases and V 5 bases, and 4 bases lay outside the gene matches. The CDR3 reads CASSPRLAGYEQYF. The DNA for the CDR3 is TGTGCCAGTAGTCCTAGACTAGCGGGCTACGAGCAGTACTTC. Variable domain in full (rest from reference TRBV19 and TRBJ2-7): DGGITQSPKYLFRKEGQNVTLSCEQNLNHDAMYWYRQDPGQGLRLIYYSQIVNDFQKGDIAEGYSVSREKKESFPLTVTSAQKNPTAFYLCASSPRLAGYEQYFGPGTRLTVT.

This rearrangement joins TRBV28 to TRBJ2-1; D is undetermined. V was clipped by 6 bases and J by 4 bases, with 19 bases between them. This CDR3 comprises 16 residues. Germline V gives CDR1 MDHEN, CDR2 SYDVKM. The CDR3, as DNA: TGTGCCAGCAGGACCCCGGACGCGGTCTCGTACAATGAGCAGTTCTTC. Translation gives CASRTPDAVSYNEQFF.

The chain has TRBV18 and TRBJ1-2; a possible D gene is TRBD1 (5 bases). CDR1 KGHSH and CDR2 LQKENI come from the germline V gene. This CDR3 region has 14 residues. The V end lost 4 bases, the J end lost 3 bases, and 12 bases lay between the germline ends. CDR3 loop: CASSHSQEDYGYTF. The CDR3 DNA reads TGTGCCAGCTCACATTCACAGGAAGACTATGGCTACACCTTC.

The chain is built from TRBV27 and TRBJ1-1; no clear D. This CDR3 is built from 11 residues. Germline V gives CDR1 MNHEY, CDR2 SMNVEV (reference sequence). Trimming took 4 bases from V and 3 from J, leaving 3 bases between them. The CDR3 DNA reads TGTGCCAGCAGTTCTTACACTGAAGCTTTCTTT. Translation: CASSSYTEAFF.

The chain is built from TRBV10-3 and TRBJ1-3, with unresolved D. The V and J ends lost 8 bases and 0 bases respectively, with 17 bases between them. The CDR3 is 16 amino acids. Per germline, CDR1 ENHRY and CDR2 SYGVKD. The CDR3 DNA reads as TGTGCCATCGTTTCTGGGCCGCTGAGCTCTGGAAACACCATATATTTT. Its translation is CAIVSGPLSSGNTIYF.

This clone occurred a few times. The gene calls are TRBV19 and TRBJ1-4; D is possibly TRBD1 (5 bases). This CDR3 has 15 residues. V was trimmed by 6 bases and J by 8 bases, leaving 19 bases between them. The germline V gene has CDR1 LNHDA and CDR2 SQIVND (reference sequence). The CDR3 bases are TGTGCCAGTAGCGTGGGGCCGGGACCGCGAGAAAAACTGTTTTTT. Residues: CASSVGPGPREKLFF.

The V call is TRBV9, the J call TRBJ2-7, with D possibly TRBD1 on 5 matching bases. V was trimmed by 2 bases and J by 2 bases, leaving 11 bases between them. The CDR3 totals 14 residues. Germline lookup yields CDR1 SGDLS and CDR2 YYNGEE. The CDR3 DNA follows: TGTGCCAGCAGCGTCGAAGGACATCCCTACGAGCAGTACTTC. Its translation is CASSVEGHPYEQYF.

The chain joins TRBV2 to TRBJ1-2, with TRBD1 as a possible D gene (5 bases). V shed 0 bases and J shed 0 bases, with 11 bases lying between them. The CDR3 is 16 residues long. The germline V gene has CDR1 SNHLY and CDR2 FYNNEI. CDR3 loop: CASSEALRQPNYGYTF. Written as DNA, the CDR3 is TGTGCCAGCAGTGAAGCGCTCCGACAGCCTAACTATGGCTACACCTTC.